What follows are 31 T cell receptor beta chains derived from one specimen sequenced in a study of blood T cell repertoires in COVID-19 (dated by TCRdb to the early 2020s). Receptors were amplified or captured by the immunoSEQ multiplex PCR assay. TCRdb holds this immuneACCESS table with in-frame rearrangements only. Some clones are missing; in checked studies, unresolved V genes explain under half, and the rest has no known cause. In this sample the table shows a few hundred thousand clones, about nine tenths of which occur a single time. The ten largest clones represent 6.2% of the sample. What was sequenced was peripheral blood. The source is a man in his sixties with acute or convalescent COVID-19.

This clone was seen a single time. J is TRBJ2-4 and V is TRBV11-3; 7 bases agree with TRBD1. Trimming took 5 bases from V and 0 from J; bases not matched to a gene: 4. The CDR3 spans 15 residues. Germline V gene data show CDR1 as SGHNT and CDR2 as YENEEA. In nucleotides, the CDR3 is TGTGCCAGCAGCGAAGGGGGCGCAGCCAAAAACATTCAGTACTTC. Protein: CASSEGGAAKNIQYF.

The chain carries TRBV18 and TRBJ2-7, with TRBD2 as a possible D gene (6 bases). CDR1 and CDR2 (germline): KGHSH, LQKENI. Trimming cost V 2 bases and J 6 bases, with 11 bases left between them. The CDR3 spans 13 residues. In DNA, the CDR3 is TGTGCCAGCTCACCAGGGCTAGCGACCGAGCAGTACTTC. This gives the protein CASSPGLATEQYF.

This chain connects TRBV6-5 to TRBJ2-7, with TRBD1 matching 10 bases. The germline CDR1 and CDR2 sequences are MNHEY and SVGAGI. This CDR3 has 14 residues. With V trimmed by 6 bases and J by 4 bases, 6 bases remained unmatched. In DNA, the CDR3 is TGTGCCAGCAGCTTCGACAGGGGGCAATACGAGCAGTACTTC. Its protein product is CASSFDRGQYEQYF.

The rearrangement joins TRBV28 to TRBJ2-4; TRBD2 matches 8 bases. V was clipped by 5 bases and J by 2 bases; unmatched bases: 8. In germline, CDR1 is MDHEN, CDR2 SYDVKM. The CDR3 runs 16 residues. The DNA for the CDR3 is TGTGCCAGCAGTCTCGCGGGAGGATTAACCAAAAACATTCAGTACTTC. Its translation: CASSLAGGLTKNIQYF.

The chain couples TRBV4-1 to TRBJ2-3, with a weak D call TRBD2 (6 bases). CDR1 and CDR2 (germline): MGHRA, YSYEKL. This CDR3 is built from 15 residues. V lost 1 base and J lost 0, with 8 bases in between. CDR3 nucleotides: TGCGCCAGCAGCCAAGTAAGCGGGAGCACAGATACGCAGTATTTT. It is translated as CASSQVSGSTDTQYF.

The V call is TRBV4-3, the J call TRBJ2-5; D gene uncertain. Per germline, CDR1 LGHNA and CDR2 YSLEER. V shed 0 bases and J shed 5 bases, with 10 bases lying between them. The CDR3 spans 14 residues. CDR3 in DNA: TGCGCCAGCAGCCAAGATAACAGCAGGGAGACCCAGTACTTC. Amino acid sequence: CASSQDNSRETQYF.

Turning to this clone: The junction departs from the called germline gene at one end, perhaps through a read error. The chain uses TRBV3-1 (or the pseudogene TRBV3-2) and TRBJ2-7; possible D gene TRBD2, 5 bases. Germline CDR1 is LGHDT and CDR2 is YNNKEL (reference sequence). The CDR3 covers 12 residues. CDR3 DNA: TGTGCCAGCACCCAAGGGAGCTACGAGCAGTACTTC. Its protein product is CASTQGSYEQYF.

This chain joins TRBV7-9 and TRBJ1-5; TRBD1 aligns across 10 bases. The V gene's germline CDR1 is SEHNR and CDR2 FQNEAQ (reference sequence). The CDR3 extends over 16 amino acids. The J segment lost 2 bases and the V segment lost 5 bases, leaving 6 bases of the junction unmatched. The CDR3 protein is CASSRDRGEGNQPQHF. The CDR3 DNA sequence: TGTGCCAGCAGCCGGGACAGGGGTGAGGGCAATCAGCCCCAGCATTTT.

This chain uses TRBV6-2 or TRBV6-3 with TRBJ2-7; 7 bases are a match to TRBD1. This CDR3 contains 15 residues. V lost 2 bases, J lost 0 bases, and 4 bases stayed unmatched. CDR1 is MNHEY, CDR2 SVGEGT, per germline. CDR3 in DNA: TGTGCCAGCAGTTACGACAGGGTGAGCTCCTACGAGCAGTACTTC. This encodes CASSYDRVSSYEQYF.

V usage is TRBV28 and J usage is TRBJ2-4, with D unresolved. The V end was cut by 2 bases, the J end by 0 bases, with 5 bases between. The germline V gene encodes CDR1 MDHEN and CDR2 SYDVKM. The CDR3 is 14 amino acids. CDR3 amino acids: CASSLNLAKNIQYF. Written as DNA, the CDR3 is TGTGCCAGCAGTTTAAATCTAGCCAAAAACATTCAGTACTTC.

The chain carries TRBV28 and TRBJ2-4; 11 bases align to TRBD1. CDR3 length: 16 residues. V lost 5 bases, J lost 3 bases, and 6 bases stayed unmatched. CDR1 is MDHEN, CDR2 SYDVKM, per germline. The CDR3 nucleotides read TGTGCCAGCAGTAAGCCGGGACAGGGGGACAAAAACATTCAGTACTTC. This sequence encodes CASSKPGQGDKNIQYF. The variable domain in full, with the rest retrieved from reference TRBV28 and TRBJ2-4, is DVKVTQSSRYLVKRTGEKVFLECVQDMDHENMFWYRQDPGLGLRLIYFSYDVKMKEKGDIPEGYSVSREKKERFSLILESASTNQTSMYLCASSKPGQGDKNIQYFGAGTRLSVL.

This clone came up once. This chain joins TRBV7-9 and TRBJ2-5, with a weak D call TRBD2 (5 bases). The CDR3 spans 12 residues. V shed 6 bases and J shed 5 bases, with 10 bases lying between them. Germline CDR1 and CDR2: SEHNR and FQNEAQ (reference sequence). The CDR3 DNA is TGTGCCAGCAGTGTAGGAGGTGAGACCCAGTACTTC. Its protein product is CASSVGGETQYF.

The chain uses TRBV2 and TRBJ1-6; D call uncertain. V lost 4 bases, J lost 10 bases, and 14 bases lay in between. The V gene's germline CDR1 is SNHLY and CDR2 FYNNEI. This CDR3 contains 14 residues. The CDR3, as DNA: TGTGCCAGCAGTGGCGAGCTAGGACTATCACCCCTCCACTTT. It is translated as CASSGELGLSPLHF.

This rearrangement joins TRBV18 to TRBJ2-3; D call uncertain. The germline V gene encodes CDR1 KGHSH and CDR2 LQKENI. The CDR3 sequence is 12 residues long. The V end was cut by 4 bases, the J end by 3 bases, with 5 bases between. Here the CDR3 reads CASSLRTDTQYF. CDR3 nucleotides: TGTGCCAGCTCACTCAGAACAGATACGCAGTATTTT.

The chain employs TRBV14 and TRBJ2-6, with a tentative D call TRBD2 (6 bases). The CDR3 sequence is 12 residues long. Germline V gene data show CDR1 as SGHDN and CDR2 as FVKESK. V gave up 3 bases and J gave up 11 bases, with 8 bases separating them. CDR3 amino acids: CASSHRDYVLTF. The CDR3 region has the DNA TGTGCCAGCAGCCACCGGGACTACGTCCTGACTTTC.

The chain joins TRBV4-3 to TRBJ2-3; possible D gene TRBD1, 5 bases. Germline CDR1 is LGHNA and CDR2 is YSLEER. Trimming stripped 4 bases from V and 3 bases from J, with 17 bases between. This CDR3 comprises 16 residues. CDR3 protein: CASSLVGAGVTDTQYF. The DNA of the CDR3 is TGCGCCAGCAGCCTAGTTGGGGCAGGTGTGACAGATACGCAGTATTTT.

As concerns this clone: Its ends do not fully match the called genes, so a read error is possible. The chain recombines TRBV7-7 with TRBJ2-7; 13 bases align to TRBD2. This CDR3 has 16 amino acids. Germline loops: CDR1 SSHAT, CDR2 FNYEAQ (reference sequence). This chain's CDR3 is CASSPGLAGALDEQYF. In DNA, the CDR3 is TGTGCTAGCAGCCCTGGACTAGCGGGAGCGCTCGACGAGCAGTACTTC. Based on the CDR3 plus reference TRBV7-7 and TRBJ2-7, the full variable domain is GAGVSQSPRYKVTKRGQDVTLRCDPISSHATLYWYQQALGQGPEFLTYFNYEAQPDKSGLPSDRFSAERPEGSISTLTIQRTEQRDSAMYRCASSPGLAGALDEQYFGPGTRLTVT.

This chain connects TRBV19 to TRBJ2-2, with 7 bases aligning to TRBD2. The CDR3 runs 16 residues. Germline V gives CDR1 LNHDA, CDR2 SQIVND (reference sequence). The trim removed 3 bases at V and 0 bases at J, leaving 4 bases unmatched. The CDR3 protein is CASSITAGANTGELFF. Here the CDR3 DNA reads TGTGCCAGTAGTATCACGGCGGGAGCGAACACCGGGGAGCTGTTTTTT.

The rearrangement uses TRBV4-1 and TRBJ1-4, with D possibly TRBD1 on 5 matching bases. V was cut by 0 bases and J by 4 bases, with 9 bases left in between. Per germline, CDR1 MGHRA and CDR2 YSYEKL. This CDR3 has 15 residues. The CDR3 loop is CASSQDAGGNEKLFF. The CDR3 coding sequence is TGCGCCAGCAGCCAAGATGCCGGGGGTAATGAAAAACTGTTTTTT.

This clone was picked up a small number of times. This CDR3 is CASSFQPGGETQYF. The CDR3 DNA follows: TGCGCCAGCAGCTTCCAACCGGGAGGAGAGACCCAGTACTTC. The rearrangement joins TRBV5-1 to TRBJ2-5; 7 positions agree with TRBD2. The germline CDR1 and CDR2 sequences are SGHRS and YFSETQ. CDR3 size: 14 residues. V lost 2 bases, J lost 4 bases, and 5 bases stayed unmatched.

The genes are TRBV3-1 (or the pseudogene TRBV3-2) and TRBJ2-5, with 9 nucleotides matching TRBD1. CDR1 is LGHDT, CDR2 YNNKEL, per germline (reference sequence). The V and J ends lost 3 bases and 3 bases, in that order; junction bases with no gene match: 5. The CDR3 extends over 15 amino acids. CDR3 residues: CASSHAGQGKETQYF. In nucleotides, the CDR3 is TGTGCCAGCAGCCACGCAGGACAGGGGAAAGAGACCCAGTACTTC.

The chain has TRBV27 and TRBJ2-3; tentative D call: TRBD1 (5 bases). V shed 7 bases and J shed 3 bases, with 11 bases lying between them. The germline V gene encodes CDR1 MNHEY and CDR2 SMNVEV (reference sequence). The CDR3 spans 13 residues. The CDR3 DNA sequence: TGTGCCAGCATCGGATCAGGGACAGATACGCAGTATTTT. This gives the protein CASIGSGTDTQYF.

The chain uses TRBV6-5 and TRBJ1-5; tentatively, D is TRBD1 (5 bases). The CDR3 consists of 15 residues. V lost 6 bases to trimming and J lost 0 bases, with 12 bases between them. CDR1 and CDR2 (germline): MNHEY, SVGAGI. CDR3 DNA: TGTGCCAGCAGACCGACAGACCATAGCAATCAGCCCCAGCATTTT. It encodes CASRPTDHSNQPQHF.

The chain carries TRBV20-1 and TRBJ2-1; 7 nucleotides agree with TRBD1. The CDR3 consists of 15 residues. Germline CDR1 is DFQATT and CDR2 is SNEGSKA (reference sequence). The junction had 10 bases not matched to a gene; V was cut back by 3 bases and J by 5 bases. CDR3 region: CSASPWGTGDNEQFF. The CDR3 DNA sequence: TGCAGTGCTAGTCCCTGGGGAACAGGGGACAATGAGCAGTTCTTC.

The chain combines TRBV29-1 with TRBJ2-7, with D possibly matching TRBD2 (5 bases). The CDR3 totals 12 residues. Germline V gene lookup returns CDR1 SQVTM and CDR2 ANQGSEA. With 2 bases removed from V and 7 bases from J, the gap between germline ends came to 12 bases. CDR3 region: CSVEKGRGEQYF. CDR3 in DNA: TGCAGCGTTGAAAAGGGCCGGGGAGAGCAGTACTTC.

This chain connects TRBV5-6 to TRBJ2-3, with TRBD2 matching over 9 bases. Looked up from germline, CDR1 is SGHDT and CDR2 is YYEEEE. With 0 bases clipped from V and 5 bases from J, the junction kept 4 bases outside the gene matches. The CDR3 loop spans 15 amino acids. CDR3 sequence (DNA): TGTGCCAGCAGCTTGGTTAGCGGGGGTCGAGATACGCAGTATTTT. It encodes CASSLVSGGRDTQYF.

By its share, this clone is medium-sized (0.01 to 0.1%). V gene TRBV19 combines with J gene TRBJ1-6, with TRBD1 matching over 7 bases. The CDR3 consists of 14 residues. The V gene's germline CDR1 is LNHDA and CDR2 SQIVND (reference sequence). Losses at the gene ends were 7 bases for V and 5 bases for J; bases not matched to a gene: 5. The chain's CDR3 is CASNRDSHNSPLHF. The CDR3 DNA is TGTGCCAGTAATCGGGACAGCCATAATTCACCCCTCCACTTT.

The rearrangement links TRBV7-2 to TRBJ2-3; 7 nucleotides align to TRBD2. Germline values: CDR1 SGHTA, CDR2 FQGNSA. Trimming at V came to 4 bases and at J to 7 bases, leaving 5 bases not matched to a gene. CDR3 length: 13 residues. The CDR3 nucleotides are TGTGCCAGCAGCTCCCAGCGGGATTATACGCAGTATTTT. Protein product: CASSSQRDYTQYF.

The chain carries TRBV7-2 and TRBJ2-2; D gene uncertain. The CDR3 loop spans 14 amino acids. Looked up from germline, CDR1 is SGHTA and CDR2 is FQGNSA. Trimming took off 5 bases at V and 1 base at J, with 8 bases between the two ends. CDR3 bases: TGTGCCAGCAGCCTATTACGGAACACCGGGGAGCTGTTTTTT. It yields the protein CASSLLRNTGELFF.

V usage is TRBV28 and J usage is TRBJ1-2; 8 nucleotides line up with TRBD1. After removal of 5 bases from V and 4 bases from J, the junction contained 9 bases not matched to a gene. There are 15 residues in the CDR3. CDR1 is MDHEN and CDR2 is SYDVKM in the germline V gene. The CDR3 DNA sequence: TGTGCCAGCAGTCCCCCAGGACAGGGTGTCTATGGCTACACCTTC. Encoded protein: CASSPPGQGVYGYTF.

The rearrangement joins TRBV3-1 (or the pseudogene TRBV3-2) to TRBJ2-7, with TRBD2 matching 7 bases. CDR1 and CDR2 from the germline V gene are LGHDT and YNNKEL (reference sequence). The V gene end was trimmed by 4 bases and the J gene end by 3 bases; junction bases not matched to a gene: 6. CDR3 length equals 14 residues. The CDR3 spells CASSPRLAVYEQYF. As DNA, the CDR3 is TGTGCCAGCAGCCCGCGACTAGCAGTCTACGAGCAGTACTTC.